The text below deals with one T cell receptor beta chain. The data are from a study of glioma-infiltrating T cells. Overall study context: Low-grade gliomas were grade II; glioblastomas were grade IV at initial diagnosis.

The CDR3 sequence is 16 residues long. Germline trimming cut 5 bases from V and 1 base from J; bases unmatched to any gene: 10. CDR1 and CDR2 (germline): DFQATT, SNEGSKA (reference sequence). TCR alpha and beta CDR3 regions were amplified from RNA using iRepertoire nested multiplex PCR. TCRdb reprocessed the multiplex PCR reads via MiXCR and lists one record per CDR3 protein. The sample records 300,000 to 400,000 distinct CDR3 sequences, about 40% being singletons. The receptor's source is a human donor with low-grade glioma or glioblastoma, undergoing nonglioma brain surgery, or in good health (not recorded which). Sequencing used glioma tissue, nonneoplastic brain tissue, or PBMCs (not recorded which). The V gene is TRBV20-1, the J gene TRBJ2-5; TRBD2 agrees at 10 bases. CDR3 nucleotide sequence: TGCAGTGCTCTGATTCAGGGACTAGCGATCCAAGAGACCCAGTACTTC. It specifies CSALIQGLAIQETQYF.